The rows below give T cell receptor beta chains drawn from one sample of a study of regulatory T cells in long-lasting Graves disease. One entry per CDR3 protein, called by TCRdb with MiXCR from the multiplex PCR reads. Of about 220,000 distinct CDR3 sequences in the sample, roughly 19% are singletons; the top ten hold 10% to 15%. These data also formed part of another study, on T cells in Graves' hyperthyroidism and ophthalmopathy.

Sequencing was performed on peripheral blood mononuclear cells (PBMCs), taken at new diagnosis, from a patient treated with antithyroid drugs. The receptor set was obtained from a woman in her thirties with Graves disease. CDR3s include the opening cysteine and the closing phenylalanine or tryptophan. The D gene is left open where the match is weak. Expanded clones get a size class; other rows say once, few or many, or leave the size out.

TRBJ2-3	many	TRBV27	NA	TGTGCCAGCAGTCCCATGTATGGTACGCAGTATTTT	CASSPMYGTQYF
TRBJ1-1	many	TRBV20-1	TRBD1	TGCAGTGCTAGAGTTAGGACAGGCCTTATGAACACTGAAGCTTTCTTT	CSARVRTGLMNTEAFF
TRBJ2-5	NA	TRBV6-1	TRBD2	TGTGCCAGCGGAGGGCCTAGCGGGAGCAGGGGGGAGACCCAGTACTTC	CASGGPSGSRGETQYF
TRBJ2-5	NA	TRBV20-1	NA	TGCAGTGCTAGAGGGGCTCAATCACGGACCCAGTACTTC	CSARGAQSRTQYF
TRBJ2-3	NA	TRBV5-1	TRBD2	TGCGCCAGCGGACTAGGGAGAACAGATACGCAGTATTTT	CASGLGRTDTQYF
TRBJ2-7	many	TRBV6-2/TRBV6-3	TRBD1	TGTGCCAGCAGCTCGGGACAGAACTACGAGCAGTACTTC	CASSSGQNYEQYF
TRBJ1-1	NA	TRBV12-3/TRBV12-4	TRBD1	TGTGCCAGCAGGGGGGGACAGACGAACACTGAAGCTTTCTTT	CASRGGQTNTEAFF
TRBJ1-1	NA	TRBV20-1	NA	TGCAGTGCCGAGAGGGGGGGCGCGGGCGCTGAAGCTTTCTTT	CSAERGGAGAEAFF
TRBJ2-3	many	TRBV6-2/TRBV6-3	TRBD2	TGTGCCAGCACCCCGACTAGCGGGGGGCCAGATACGCAGTATTTT	CASTPTSGGPDTQYF
TRBJ1-2	NA	TRBV29-1	NA	TGCAGCGCCCTAAAGCGGGACGGATATGGCTACACCTTC	CSALKRDGYGYTF
TRBJ2-7	many	TRBV14	NA	TGCGCCAGCAGCCAGGAGGGGGGCTACGAGCAGTACTTC	CASSQEGGYEQYF